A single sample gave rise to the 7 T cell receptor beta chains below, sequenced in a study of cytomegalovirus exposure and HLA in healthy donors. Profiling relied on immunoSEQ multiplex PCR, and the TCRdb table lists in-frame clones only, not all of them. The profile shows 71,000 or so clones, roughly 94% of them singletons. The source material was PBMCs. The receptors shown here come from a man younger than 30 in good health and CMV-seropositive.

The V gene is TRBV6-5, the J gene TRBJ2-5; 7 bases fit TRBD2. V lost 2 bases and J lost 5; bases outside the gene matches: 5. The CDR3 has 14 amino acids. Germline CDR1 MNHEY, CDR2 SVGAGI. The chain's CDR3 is CASSYDGEGETQYF. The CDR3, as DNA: TGTGCCAGCAGTTACGATGGGGAGGGGGAGACCCAGTACTTC.

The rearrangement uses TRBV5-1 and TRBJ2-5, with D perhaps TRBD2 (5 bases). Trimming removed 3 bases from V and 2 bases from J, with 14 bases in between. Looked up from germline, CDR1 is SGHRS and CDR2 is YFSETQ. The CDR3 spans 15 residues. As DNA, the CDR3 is TGCGCCAGCAGCTCACAGCGGAGGACGCAAGAGACCCAGTACTTC. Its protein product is CASSSQRRTQETQYF.

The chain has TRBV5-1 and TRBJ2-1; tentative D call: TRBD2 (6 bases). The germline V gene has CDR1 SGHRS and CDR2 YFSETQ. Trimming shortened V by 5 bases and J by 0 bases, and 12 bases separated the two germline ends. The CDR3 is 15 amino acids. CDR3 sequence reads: CASSGSGSSYNEQFF. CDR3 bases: TGCGCCAGCAGTGGTAGCGGTAGCTCCTACAATGAGCAGTTCTTC.

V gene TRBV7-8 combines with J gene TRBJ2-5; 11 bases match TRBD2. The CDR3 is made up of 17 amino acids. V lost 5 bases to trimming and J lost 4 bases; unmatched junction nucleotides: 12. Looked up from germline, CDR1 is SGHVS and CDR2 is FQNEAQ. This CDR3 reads CASSPSFTSGGRETQYF. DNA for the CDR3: TGTGCCAGCAGCCCTAGTTTTACTAGCGGGGGACGAGAGACCCAGTACTTC.

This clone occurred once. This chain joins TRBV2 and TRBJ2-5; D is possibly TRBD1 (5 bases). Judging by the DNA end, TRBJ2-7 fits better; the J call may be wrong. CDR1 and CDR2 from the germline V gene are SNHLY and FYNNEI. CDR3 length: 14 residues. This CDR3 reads CASSEQGTTYEQYF. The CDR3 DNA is TGTGCCAGCAGTGAGCAGGGCACTACCTACGAGCAGTACTTC.

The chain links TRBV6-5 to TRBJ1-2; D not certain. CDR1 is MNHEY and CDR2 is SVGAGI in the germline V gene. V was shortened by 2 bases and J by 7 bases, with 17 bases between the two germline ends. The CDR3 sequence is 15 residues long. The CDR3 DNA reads TGTGCCAGCAGTTACGGAAGACCTGGGGAGGGTGGCTACACCTTC. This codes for CASSYGRPGEGGYTF.

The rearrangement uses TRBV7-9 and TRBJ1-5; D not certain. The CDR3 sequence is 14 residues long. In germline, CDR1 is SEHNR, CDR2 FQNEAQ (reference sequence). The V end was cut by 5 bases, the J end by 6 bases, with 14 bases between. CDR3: CASSPREDGQPQHF. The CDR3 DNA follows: TGTGCCAGCAGCCCTCGGGAAGACGGTCAGCCCCAGCATTTT.